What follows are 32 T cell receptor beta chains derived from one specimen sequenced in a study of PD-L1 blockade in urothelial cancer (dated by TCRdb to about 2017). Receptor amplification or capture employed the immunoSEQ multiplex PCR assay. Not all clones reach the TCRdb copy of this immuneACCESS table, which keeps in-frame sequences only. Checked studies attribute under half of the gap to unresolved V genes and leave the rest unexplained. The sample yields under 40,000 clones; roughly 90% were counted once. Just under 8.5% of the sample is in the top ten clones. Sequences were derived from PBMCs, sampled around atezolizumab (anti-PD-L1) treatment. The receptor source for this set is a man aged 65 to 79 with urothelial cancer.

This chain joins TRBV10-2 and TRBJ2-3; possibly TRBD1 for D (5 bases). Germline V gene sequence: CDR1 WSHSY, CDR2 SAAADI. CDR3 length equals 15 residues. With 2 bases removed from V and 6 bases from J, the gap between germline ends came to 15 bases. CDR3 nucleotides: TGCGCCAGCAGTGAGGACAGCCCAGGTCGGGATACGCAGTATTTT. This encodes CASSEDSPGRDTQYF.

CDR3 in DNA: TGTGCCAGCAGTCCCCGTTTCCGGAGTGAAAAACTGTTTTTT. Translated: CASSPRFRSEKLFF. This chain joins TRBV28 and TRBJ1-4; D not certain. Germline-derived CDR1 and CDR2 are MDHEN and SYDVKM. The CDR3 loop spans 14 amino acids. V lost 5 bases, J lost 7 bases, and 14 bases lay in between.

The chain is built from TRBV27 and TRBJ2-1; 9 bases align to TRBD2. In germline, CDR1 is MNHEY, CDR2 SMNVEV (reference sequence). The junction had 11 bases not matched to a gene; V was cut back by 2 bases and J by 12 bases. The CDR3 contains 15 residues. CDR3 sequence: CASSLRLAGLWGQFF. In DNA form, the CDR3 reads TGTGCCAGCAGTTTAAGGCTAGCGGGGCTTTGGGGGCAGTTCTTC.

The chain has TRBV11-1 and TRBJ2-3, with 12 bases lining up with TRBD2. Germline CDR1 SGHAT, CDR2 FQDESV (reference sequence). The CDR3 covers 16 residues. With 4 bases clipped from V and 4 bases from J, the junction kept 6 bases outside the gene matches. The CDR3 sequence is CASSWTSGTRADTQYF. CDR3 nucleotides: TGTGCCAGCAGCTGGACTAGCGGGACGAGGGCAGATACGCAGTATTTT.

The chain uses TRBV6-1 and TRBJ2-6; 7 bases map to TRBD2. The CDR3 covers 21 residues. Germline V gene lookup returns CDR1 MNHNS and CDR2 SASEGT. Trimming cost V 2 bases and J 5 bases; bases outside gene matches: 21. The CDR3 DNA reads TGTGCCAGCAGTGAAACTACTCCCCTCTGGGCGGGAGCAGGCTGGGCCAACGTCCTGACTTTC. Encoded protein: CASSETTPLWAGAGWANVLTF.

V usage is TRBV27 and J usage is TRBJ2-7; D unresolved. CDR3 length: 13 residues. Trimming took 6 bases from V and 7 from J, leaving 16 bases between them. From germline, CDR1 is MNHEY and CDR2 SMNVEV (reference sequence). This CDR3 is CASSREDSEEQYF. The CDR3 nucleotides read TGTGCCAGCAGCCGAGAGGATAGTGAGGAGCAGTACTTC.

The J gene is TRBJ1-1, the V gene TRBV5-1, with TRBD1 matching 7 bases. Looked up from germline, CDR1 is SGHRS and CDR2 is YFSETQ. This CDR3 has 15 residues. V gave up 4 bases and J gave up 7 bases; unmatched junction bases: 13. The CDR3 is CASSIGQAGTLEAFF. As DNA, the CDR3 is TGCGCCAGCAGCATAGGACAGGCCGGAACGCTTGAAGCTTTCTTT.

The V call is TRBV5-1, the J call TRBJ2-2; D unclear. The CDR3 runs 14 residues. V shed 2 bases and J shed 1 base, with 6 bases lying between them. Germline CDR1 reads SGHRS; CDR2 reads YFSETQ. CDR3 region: CASSLPGNTGELFF. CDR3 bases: TGCGCCAGCAGCTTACCGGGGAACACCGGGGAGCTGTTTTTT. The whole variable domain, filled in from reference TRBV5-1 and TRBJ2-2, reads KAGVTQTPRYLIKTRGQQVTLSCSPISGHRSVSWYQQTPGQGLQFLFEYFSETQRNKGNFPGRFSGRQFSNSRSEMNVSTLELGDSALYLCASSLPGNTGELFFGEGSRLTVL.

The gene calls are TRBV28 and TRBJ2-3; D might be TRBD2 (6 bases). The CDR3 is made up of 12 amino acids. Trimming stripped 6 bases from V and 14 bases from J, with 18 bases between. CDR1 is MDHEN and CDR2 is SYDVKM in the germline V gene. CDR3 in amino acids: CASRRGSGDRYF. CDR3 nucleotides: TGTGCCAGCAGGCGCGGATCGGGGGACCGGTATTTT.

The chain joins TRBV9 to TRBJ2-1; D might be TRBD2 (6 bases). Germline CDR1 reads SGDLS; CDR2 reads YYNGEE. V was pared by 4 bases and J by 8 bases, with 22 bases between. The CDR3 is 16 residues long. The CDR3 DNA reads TGTGCCAGCAGCCTTATGGAGGGAGGCCCTTGGGATGAGCAGTTCTTC. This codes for CASSLMEGGPWDEQFF. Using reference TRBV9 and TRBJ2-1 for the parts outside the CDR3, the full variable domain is DSGVTQTPKHLITATGQRVTLRCSPRSGDLSVYWYQQSLDQGLQFLIQYYNGEERAKGNILERFSAQQFPDLHSELNLSSLELGDSALYFCASSLMEGGPWDEQFFGPGTRLTVL.

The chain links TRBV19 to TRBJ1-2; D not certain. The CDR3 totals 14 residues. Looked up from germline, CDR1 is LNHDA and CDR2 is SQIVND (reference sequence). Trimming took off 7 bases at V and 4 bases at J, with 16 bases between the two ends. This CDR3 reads CASKLYEGSYGYTF. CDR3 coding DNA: TGTGCCAGTAAACTTTATGAGGGAAGCTATGGCTACACCTTC.

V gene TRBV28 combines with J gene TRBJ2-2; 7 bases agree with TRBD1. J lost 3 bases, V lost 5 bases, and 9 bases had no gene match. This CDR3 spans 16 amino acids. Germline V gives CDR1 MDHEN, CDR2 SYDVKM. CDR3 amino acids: CASSPRTGADTGELFF. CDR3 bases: TGTGCCAGCAGTCCCCGTACAGGGGCGGACACCGGGGAGCTGTTTTTT.

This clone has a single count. In nucleotides, the CDR3 is TGTGCCAGTAGTATCCGGGACAGGAGGAATTCAGCTGAAGCTTTCTTT. Encoded protein: CASSIRDRRNSAEAFF. The chain recombines TRBV19 with TRBJ1-1, with TRBD1 identical over 8 bases. This CDR3 region has 16 residues. Looked up from germline, CDR1 is LNHDA and CDR2 is SQIVND (reference sequence). Trimming took 3 bases from V and 6 from J; bases not matched to a gene: 12.

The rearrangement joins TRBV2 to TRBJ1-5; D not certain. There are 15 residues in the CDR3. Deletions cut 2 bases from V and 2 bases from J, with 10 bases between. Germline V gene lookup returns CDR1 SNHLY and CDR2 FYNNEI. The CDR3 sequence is CASSESGSRNQPQHF. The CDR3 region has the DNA TGTGCCAGCAGTGAAAGTGGCAGTCGCAATCAGCCCCAGCATTTT. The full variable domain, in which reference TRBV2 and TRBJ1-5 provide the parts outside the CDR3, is EPEVTQTPSHQVTQMGQEVILRCVPISNHLYFYWYRQILGQKVEFLVSFYNNEISEKSEIFDDQFSVERPDGSNFTLKIRSTKLEDSAMYFCASSESGSRNQPQHFGDGTRLSIL.

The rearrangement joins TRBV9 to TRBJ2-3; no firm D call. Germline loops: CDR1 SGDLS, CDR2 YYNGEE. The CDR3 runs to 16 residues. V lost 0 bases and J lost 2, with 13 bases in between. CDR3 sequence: CASSVGPATTTDTQYF. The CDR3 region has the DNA TGTGCCAGCAGCGTAGGCCCAGCCACTACCACAGATACGCAGTATTTT.

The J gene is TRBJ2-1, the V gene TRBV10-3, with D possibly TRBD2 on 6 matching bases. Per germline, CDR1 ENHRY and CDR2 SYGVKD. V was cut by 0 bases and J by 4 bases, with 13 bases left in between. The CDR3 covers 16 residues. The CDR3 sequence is CAISESRGTVYNEQFF. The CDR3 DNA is TGTGCCATCAGTGAGTCGAGAGGGACTGTGTACAATGAGCAGTTCTTC.

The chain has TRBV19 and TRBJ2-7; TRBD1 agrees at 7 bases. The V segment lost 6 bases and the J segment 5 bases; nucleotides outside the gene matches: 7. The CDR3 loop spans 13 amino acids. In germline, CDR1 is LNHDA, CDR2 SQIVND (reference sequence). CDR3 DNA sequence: TGTGCCAGTAGGAAGACAGGGTCGGACGAGCAGTACTTC. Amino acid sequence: CASRKTGSDEQYF.

The CDR3 nucleotides read TGTGCCAGCAGCCTAGGGACTAGCGGGGCCCAAGAGACCCAGTACTTC. Its protein is CASSLGTSGAQETQYF. This chain connects TRBV9 to TRBJ2-5; TRBD2 matches at 13 bases. In germline, CDR1 is SGDLS, CDR2 YYNGEE. The junction had 4 bases not matched to a gene; V was cut back by 4 bases and J by 1 base. The CDR3 runs to 16 residues.

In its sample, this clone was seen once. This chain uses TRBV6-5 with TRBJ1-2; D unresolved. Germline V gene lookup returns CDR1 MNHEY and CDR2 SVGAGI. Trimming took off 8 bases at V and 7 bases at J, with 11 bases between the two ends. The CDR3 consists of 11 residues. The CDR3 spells CASWSPGGYTF. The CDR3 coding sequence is TGTGCCAGCTGGTCCCCCGGTGGCTACACCTTC.

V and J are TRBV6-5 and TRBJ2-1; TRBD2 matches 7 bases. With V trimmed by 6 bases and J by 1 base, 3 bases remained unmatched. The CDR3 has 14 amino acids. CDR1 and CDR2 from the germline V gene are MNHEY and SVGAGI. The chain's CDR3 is CASSMGGSYNEQFF. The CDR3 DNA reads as TGTGCCAGCAGCATGGGAGGGTCCTACAATGAGCAGTTCTTC.

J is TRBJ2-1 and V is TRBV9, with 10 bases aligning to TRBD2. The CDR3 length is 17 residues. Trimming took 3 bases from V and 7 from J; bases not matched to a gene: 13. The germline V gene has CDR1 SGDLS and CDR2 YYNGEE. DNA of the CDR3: TGTGCCAGCAGCGCCCCCACCGGGACTAGCGTTCGAAATGAGCAGTTCTTC. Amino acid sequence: CASSAPTGTSVRNEQFF.

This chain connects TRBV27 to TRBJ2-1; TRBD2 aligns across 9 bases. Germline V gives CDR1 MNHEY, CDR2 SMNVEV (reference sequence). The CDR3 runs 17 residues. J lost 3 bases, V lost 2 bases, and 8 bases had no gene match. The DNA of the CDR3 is TGTGCCAGCAGTTTAGAGGTGCGAGCGGGAGGCTACAATGAGCAGTTCTTC. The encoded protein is CASSLEVRAGGYNEQFF.

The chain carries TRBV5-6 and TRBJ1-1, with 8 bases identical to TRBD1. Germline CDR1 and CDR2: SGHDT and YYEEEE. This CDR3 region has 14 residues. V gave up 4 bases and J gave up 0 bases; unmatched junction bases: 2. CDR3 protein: CASSQTGVNTEAFF. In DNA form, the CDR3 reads TGTGCCAGCAGCCAGACAGGGGTGAACACTGAAGCTTTCTTT.

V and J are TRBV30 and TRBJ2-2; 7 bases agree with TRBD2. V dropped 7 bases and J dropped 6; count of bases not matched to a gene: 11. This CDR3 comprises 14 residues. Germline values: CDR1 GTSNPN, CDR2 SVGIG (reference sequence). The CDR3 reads CASSVGGRAGELFF. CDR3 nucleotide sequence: TGTGCCTCCTCCGTTGGCGGGAGAGCCGGGGAGCTGTTTTTT.

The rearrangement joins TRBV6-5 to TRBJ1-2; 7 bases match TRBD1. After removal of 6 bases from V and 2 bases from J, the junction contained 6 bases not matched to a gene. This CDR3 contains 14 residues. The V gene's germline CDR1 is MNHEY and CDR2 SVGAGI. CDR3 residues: CASSRGGQNYGYTF. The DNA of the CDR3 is TGTGCCAGCAGCCGGGGGGGACAGAACTATGGCTACACCTTC.

The CDR3 sequence is CASSVELFSGGRADTQYF. The CDR3 DNA sequence: TGTGCCAGCAGCGTAGAATTGTTCTCGGGAGGGCGCGCAGATACGCAGTATTTT. V gene TRBV9 combines with J gene TRBJ2-3; 8 nucleotides align to TRBD2. Germline-derived CDR1 and CDR2 are SGDLS and YYNGEE. J lost 4 bases, V lost 0 bases, and 13 bases had no gene match. The CDR3 is made up of 18 amino acids. The full variable domain, in which reference TRBV9 and TRBJ2-3 provide the parts outside the CDR3, is DSGVTQTPKHLITATGQRVTLRCSPRSGDLSVYWYQQSLDQGLQFLIQYYNGEERAKGNILERFSAQQFPDLHSELNLSSLELGDSALYFCASSVELFSGGRADTQYFGPGTRLTVL.

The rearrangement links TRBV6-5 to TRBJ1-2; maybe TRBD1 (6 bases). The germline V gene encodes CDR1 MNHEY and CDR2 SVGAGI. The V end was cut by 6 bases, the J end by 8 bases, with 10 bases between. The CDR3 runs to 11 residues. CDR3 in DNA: TGTGCCAGCAGCACAGGGTTAGGCTACACCTTC. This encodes CASSTGLGYTF.

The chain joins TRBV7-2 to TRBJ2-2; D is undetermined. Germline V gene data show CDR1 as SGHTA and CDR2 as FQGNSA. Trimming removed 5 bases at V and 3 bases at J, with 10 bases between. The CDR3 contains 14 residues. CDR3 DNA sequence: TGTGCCAGCAGCCAGGCCATATACACCGGGGAGCTGTTTTTT. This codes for CASSQAIYTGELFF.

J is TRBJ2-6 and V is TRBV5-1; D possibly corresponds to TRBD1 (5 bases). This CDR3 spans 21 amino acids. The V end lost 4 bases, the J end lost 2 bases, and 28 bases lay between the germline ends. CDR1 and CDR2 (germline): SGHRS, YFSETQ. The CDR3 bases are TGCGCCAGCAGCCGGCTGGCGGCTGGGGCTTACGGGCAGGCTGGGGCCAACGTCCTGACTTTC. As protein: CASSRLAAGAYGQAGANVLTF.

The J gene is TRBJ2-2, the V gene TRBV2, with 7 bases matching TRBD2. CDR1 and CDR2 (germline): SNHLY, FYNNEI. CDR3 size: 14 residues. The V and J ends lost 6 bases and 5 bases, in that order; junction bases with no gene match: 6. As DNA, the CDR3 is TGTGCCAGCAGGGGAGGGGATTTGACCGGGGAGCTGTTTTTT. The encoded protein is CASRGGDLTGELFF.

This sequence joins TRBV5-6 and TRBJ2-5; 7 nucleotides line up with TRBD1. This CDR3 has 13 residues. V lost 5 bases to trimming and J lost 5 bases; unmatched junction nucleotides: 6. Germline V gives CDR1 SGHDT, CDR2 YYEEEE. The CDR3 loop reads CASRPTGSETQYF. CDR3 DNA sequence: TGTGCCAGCAGACCGACAGGGTCGGAGACCCAGTACTTC.

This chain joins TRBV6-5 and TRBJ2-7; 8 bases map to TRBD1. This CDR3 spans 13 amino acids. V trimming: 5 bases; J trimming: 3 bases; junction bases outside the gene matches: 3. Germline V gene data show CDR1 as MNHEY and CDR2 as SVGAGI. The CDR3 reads CASSTDRDYEQYF. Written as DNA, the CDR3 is TGTGCCAGCAGTACGGACAGGGACTACGAGCAGTACTTC.